This T cell receptor (beta chain) was profiled in a study of blood T cell repertoires in COVID-19. Overall study: The United States, Italy and Spain supplied acute and convalescent COVID-19 samples. In each case, the material was cDNA or gDNA derived from T cells, B-cell-depleted T cells, or PBMCs.

As handled by the study authors: Amplification from reference gene primers served as the basis for estimated nucleated cell counts. Here immunoSEQ multiplex PCR was the method, and the copy in TCRdb shows in-frame clones only, minus some. V and J calls plus clone size are reproduced from that table; the DNA served to infer D and trimming. Here the sample spans under 250,000 clones, about 83% being singletons. The CDR3 extends over 14 amino acids. CDR1 is SGDLS, CDR2 YYNGEE, per germline. Germline trimming cut 4 bases from V and 6 bases from J; bases unmatched to any gene: 2. This sequence originates from a woman aged 50 to 65 with active or convalescent COVID-19. The chain uses TRBV9 and TRBJ2-1, with 12 bases fitting TRBD2. The source material was peripheral blood. The CDR3 is CASSSGLAGNEQFF. In nucleotides, the CDR3 is TGTGCCAGCAGCTCGGGACTAGCGGGCAATGAGCAGTTCTTC.